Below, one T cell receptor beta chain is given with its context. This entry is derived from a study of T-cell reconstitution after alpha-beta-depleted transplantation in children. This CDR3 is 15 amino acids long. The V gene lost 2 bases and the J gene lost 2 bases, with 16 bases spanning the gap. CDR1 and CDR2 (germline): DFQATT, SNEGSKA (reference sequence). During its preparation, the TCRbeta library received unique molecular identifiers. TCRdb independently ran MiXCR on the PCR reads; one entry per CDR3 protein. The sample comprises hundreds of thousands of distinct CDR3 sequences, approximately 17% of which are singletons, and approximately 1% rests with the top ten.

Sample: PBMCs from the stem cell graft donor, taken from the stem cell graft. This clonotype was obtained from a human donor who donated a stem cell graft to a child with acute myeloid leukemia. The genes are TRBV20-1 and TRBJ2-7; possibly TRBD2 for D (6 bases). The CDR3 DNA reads TGCAGTGCTAGACGGCGAAGGGACTTAACCTACGAGCAGTACGTC. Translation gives CSARRRRDLTYEQYV.